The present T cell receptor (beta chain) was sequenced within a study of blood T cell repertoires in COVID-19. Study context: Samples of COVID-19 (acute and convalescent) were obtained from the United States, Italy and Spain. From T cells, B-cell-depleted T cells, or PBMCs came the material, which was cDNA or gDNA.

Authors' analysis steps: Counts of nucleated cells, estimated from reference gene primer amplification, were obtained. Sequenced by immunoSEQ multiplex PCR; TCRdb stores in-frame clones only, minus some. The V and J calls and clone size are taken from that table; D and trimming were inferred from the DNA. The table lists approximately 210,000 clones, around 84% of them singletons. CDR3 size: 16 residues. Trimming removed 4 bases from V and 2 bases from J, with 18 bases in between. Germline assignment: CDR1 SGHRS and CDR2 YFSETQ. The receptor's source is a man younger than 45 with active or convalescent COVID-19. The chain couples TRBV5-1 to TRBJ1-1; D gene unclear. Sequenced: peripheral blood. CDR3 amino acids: CASSGGQRARNTEAFF. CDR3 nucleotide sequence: TGCGCCAGCAGCGGTGGCCAGCGGGCGCGAAACACTGAAGCTTTCTTT.